This TCR beta chain stems from a study of blood T cell repertoires in COVID-19. At the level of the study: COVID-19 samples from acute and convalescent phases originated in the United States, Italy and Spain. From T cells, B-cell-depleted T cells, or PBMCs came the material, which was cDNA or gDNA.

The authors' processing: Scientists estimated how many nucleated cells there were by amplifying reference gene primers. The table came from immunoSEQ multiplex PCR; TCRdb's copy has only in-frame clones and leaves some out. The D gene and trimming were derived from the DNA, and the V and J assignments and clone size from that table. The table lists over 150,000 clones, about 90% of them singletons. CDR1 is DFQATT and CDR2 is SNEGSKA in the germline V gene (reference sequence). V was pared by 3 bases and J by 4 bases, with 4 bases between. The CDR3 spans 11 residues. This TCR came from a man aged 45 to 65 with acute or convalescent COVID-19. Source material: peripheral blood. The rearrangement uses TRBV20-1 and TRBJ2-1; D is unresolved. The chain's CDR3 is CSASNYNEQFF. The CDR3 DNA reads TGCAGTGCTAGCAATTACAATGAGCAGTTCTTC.